What follows are 24 T cell receptor beta chains derived from one specimen sequenced in a study of vaccination and CD4 T cells after COVID-19. Sequenced with the Oncomine TCR Beta short-read assay was DNA taken from cultured CD4+ T cells. TCRdb used MiXCR to reprocess the PCR reads, holding one entry per CDR3 protein. The table has about 9,600 distinct CDR3 sequences, 48% seen once. Their target antigens are unknown. Treatment denoted: approximately 9-day PBMC culture with coronavirus spike peptide pools or control peptides (ViraFEST assay). CD4+ T cells of the unexposed donor were collected before the COVID-19 pandemic (2011-2018). Sequenced material: CD4+ T cells from blood, cultured in vitro. These TCRs come from a human donor in good health.

In its sample, this clonotype was seen once. The V gene is TRBV7-9, the J gene TRBJ2-7; TRBD1 matches at 9 bases. Trimming removed 5 bases from V and 2 bases from J; junction bases left unmatched: 4. This CDR3 is built from 14 residues. Germline V gene data show CDR1 as SEHNR and CDR2 as FQNEAQ (reference sequence). The CDR3 region has the DNA TGTGCCAGCAGCCGAGGACAGGGGACCTACGAGCAGTACTTC. The encoded protein is CASSRGQGTYEQYF. Drawing the rest from reference TRBV7-9 and TRBJ2-7, the complete variable domain is DTGVSQNPRHKITKRGQNVTFRCDPISEHNRLYWYRQTLGQGPEFLTYFQNEAQLEKSRLLSDRFSAERPKGSFSTLEIQRTEQGDSAMYLCASSRGQGTYEQYFGPGTRLTVT.

The chain employs TRBV6-1 and TRBJ2-1, with D unresolved. This CDR3 spans 15 amino acids. Per germline, CDR1 MNHNS and CDR2 SASEGT. The germline V and J ends were trimmed by 7 bases and 0 bases, with 13 bases remaining between them. This CDR3 reads CASMGSRSSYNEQFF. DNA of the CDR3: TGTGCCAGCATGGGGTCACGAAGCTCCTACAATGAGCAGTTCTTC.

The V and J genes are TRBV6-2 or TRBV6-3 and TRBJ1-6; 12 nucleotides agree with TRBD1. J lost 10 bases, V lost 6 bases, and 10 bases had no gene match. Germline V lookup: CDR1 MNHEY, CDR2 SVGEGT. This CDR3 is 16 amino acids long. The CDR3 bases are TGTGCCAGCAGATCGGGACAGGGGGCGCGATCCTCACCCCTCCACTTT. Its translation is CASRSGQGARSSPLHF.

J is TRBJ1-1 and V is TRBV6-2 or TRBV6-3, with 8 bases that match TRBD1. The CDR3 covers 12 residues. Per germline, CDR1 MNHEY and CDR2 SVGEGT. Trimming removed 4 bases from V and 9 bases from J; junction bases left unmatched: 4. The DNA of the CDR3 is TGTGCCAGCAGTTTTCGACAGGGGCAAGCTTTCTTT. The encoded protein is CASSFRQGQAFF.

The gene calls are TRBV7-2 and TRBJ1-4, with D possibly being TRBD1 (6 bases). The V end lost 2 bases, the J end lost 8 bases, and 15 bases lay between the germline ends. This CDR3 contains 15 residues. Per germline, CDR1 SGHTA and CDR2 FQGNSA. The CDR3 protein is CASSLMGAGGEKLFF. In DNA, the CDR3 is TGTGCCAGCAGCTTAATGGGGGCGGGAGGCGAAAAACTGTTTTTT.

The V and J genes are TRBV6-1 and TRBJ2-7; D not certain. This CDR3 spans 14 amino acids. V gave up 2 bases and J gave up 0 bases, with 8 bases separating them. Germline V gives CDR1 MNHNS, CDR2 SASEGT. The DNA for the CDR3 is TGTGCCAGCAGTGAAATGGCAGACTCCTACGAGCAGTACTTC. Its protein is CASSEMADSYEQYF.

This chain links TRBV7-7 with TRBJ2-2; no clear D. The CDR3 contains 13 residues. In germline, CDR1 is SSHAT, CDR2 FNYEAQ (reference sequence). V was clipped by 1 base and J by 5 bases, with 5 bases between them. The CDR3 protein is CASSLEHTGELFF. As DNA, the CDR3 is TGTGCCAGCAGCTTAGAGCATACCGGGGAGCTGTTTTTT.

This clonotype showed up just a few times. This sequence joins TRBV5-1 and TRBJ1-2, with 7 positions matching TRBD1. Germline V lookup: CDR1 SGHRS, CDR2 YFSETQ. CDR3 length: 14 amino acids. Trimming removed 0 bases from V and 5 bases from J; junction bases left unmatched: 4. CDR3 protein: CASSLDRGGYGYTF. The CDR3 DNA is TGCGCCAGCAGCTTGGACAGGGGTGGGTATGGCTACACCTTC.

The V call is TRBV6-1, the J call TRBJ1-3; TRBD1 agrees at 11 bases. Trimming took 6 bases from V and 1 from J; bases not matched to a gene: 11. Germline CDR1 and CDR2: MNHNS and SASEGT. CDR3 length equals 18 residues. The CDR3 sequence is CASSLGQGAKLSGNTIYF. Here the CDR3 DNA reads TGTGCCAGCAGCCTCGGACAGGGGGCTAAACTTTCTGGAAACACCATATATTTT.

This chain uses TRBV19 with TRBJ2-1; D ambiguous. V gave up 1 base and J gave up 1 base, with 8 bases separating them. Per germline, CDR1 LNHDA and CDR2 SQIVND (reference sequence). The CDR3 covers 15 residues. DNA of the CDR3: TGTGCCAGTAGTATAGCGGGCCCTTCCTACAATGAGCAGTTCTTC. It codes for CASSIAGPSYNEQFF. Full variable domain (outside the CDR3, taken from reference TRBV19 and TRBJ2-1): DGGITQSPKYLFRKEGQNVTLSCEQNLNHDAMYWYRQDPGQGLRLIYYSQIVNDFQKGDIAEGYSVSREKKESFPLTVTSAQKNPTAFYLCASSIAGPSYNEQFFGPGTRLTVL.

This clonotype was counted only a few times. V gene TRBV19 combines with J gene TRBJ2-4; D gene uncertain. V gave up 9 bases and J gave up 7 bases, with 19 bases separating them. Germline CDR1 LNHDA, CDR2 SQIVND (reference sequence). The CDR3 is made up of 14 amino acids. CDR3 in DNA: TGTGCCAGGGGTCGAGTACCCTTCGGGAACATTCAGTACTTC. This translates into CARGRVPFGNIQYF.

The CDR3 DNA is TGTGCCAGCAGCTCTAACATAATAACCGGGACAGGGGTAGGAAACACCATATATTTT. Amino acid sequence: CASSSNIITGTGVGNTIYF. The chain employs TRBV7-2 and TRBJ1-3; 10 nucleotides match TRBD1. The CDR3 totals 19 residues. The V gene's germline CDR1 is SGHTA and CDR2 FQGNSA. The J segment lost 4 bases and the V segment lost 4 bases, leaving 16 bases of the junction unmatched.

The chain carries TRBV24-1 and TRBJ2-2, with D possibly matching TRBD2 (7 bases). Trimming removed 1 base from V and 0 bases from J, with 8 bases in between. The germline V gene encodes CDR1 KGHDR and CDR2 SFDVKD. CDR3 size: 16 residues. Written as DNA, the CDR3 is TGTGCCACCAGTGATTTCGGGGGGCCGAACACCGGGGAGCTGTTTTTT. As protein: CATSDFGGPNTGELFF.

The gene calls are TRBV14 and TRBJ2-1, with 7 bases that match TRBD2. The CDR3 consists of 16 residues. Germline lookup yields CDR1 SGHDN and CDR2 FVKESK. Trimming removed 4 bases from V and 7 bases from J; junction bases left unmatched: 13. CDR3 residues: CASSPPGLYSLNEQFF. The CDR3 DNA reads TGTGCCAGCAGCCCTCCGGGACTATACTCCTTGAATGAGCAGTTCTTC.

J is TRBJ2-7 and V is TRBV7-8; D is possibly TRBD1 (7 bases). The CDR3 loop spans 16 amino acids. The germline CDR1 and CDR2 sequences are SGHVS and FQNEAQ. V shed 0 bases and J shed 3 bases, with 15 bases lying between them. CDR3 DNA sequence: TGTGCCAGCAGCTTAGCAGGCAGGGGGGCGGGCTACGAGCAGTACTTC. Amino acid sequence: CASSLAGRGAGYEQYF.

This clonotype is a singleton in its sample. V is TRBV19 and J is TRBJ1-6; possibly TRBD1 for D (6 bases). Trimming shortened V by 7 bases and J by 3 bases, and 13 bases separated the two germline ends. Looked up from germline, CDR1 is LNHDA and CDR2 is SQIVND (reference sequence). CDR3 length equals 15 residues. DNA for the CDR3: TGTGCCAGTACTAACAGGGAGAACTATAATTCACCCCTCCACTTT. Its protein product is CASTNRENYNSPLHF. Based on the CDR3 plus reference TRBV19 and TRBJ1-6, the full variable domain is DGGITQSPKYLFRKEGQNVTLSCEQNLNHDAMYWYRQDPGQGLRLIYYSQIVNDFQKGDIAEGYSVSREKKESFPLTVTSAQKNPTAFYLCASTNRENYNSPLHFGNGTRLTVT.

This clonotype has only a few counts. The chain has TRBV20-1 and TRBJ2-3, with no clear D. The V gene lost 0 bases and the J gene lost 5 bases, with 18 bases spanning the gap. Germline CDR1 reads DFQATT; CDR2 reads SNEGSKA (reference sequence). The CDR3 has 16 residues. The CDR3 loop reads CSARDRIHIAQDTQYF. The DNA for the CDR3 is TGCAGTGCTAGAGATCGAATTCATATCGCGCAAGATACGCAGTATTTT.

This clonotype was recorded a few times. The chain has TRBV20-1 and TRBJ2-3; 14 bases map to TRBD2. This CDR3 contains 14 residues. Trimming removed 5 bases from V and 6 bases from J; junction bases left unmatched: 4. In germline, CDR1 is DFQATT, CDR2 SNEGSKA (reference sequence). The CDR3 sequence is CSAGLAGGSDTQYF. The CDR3 DNA follows: TGCAGTGCTGGACTAGCGGGAGGCTCCGATACGCAGTATTTT.

The chain is built from TRBV6-1 and TRBJ1-4; 9 nucleotides match TRBD1. The CDR3 runs to 16 residues. Unmatched junction bases numbered 10, after V lost 6 bases and J lost 5 bases. Germline V gene data show CDR1 as MNHNS and CDR2 as SASEGT. CDR3 loop: CASSTALTGGNEKLFF. The DNA of the CDR3 is TGTGCCAGCAGCACCGCCCTGACAGGGGGGAATGAAAAACTGTTTTTT.

This chain joins TRBV24-1 and TRBJ2-5; D call uncertain. This CDR3 is 15 amino acids long. Trimming removed 5 bases from V and 2 bases from J, with 14 bases in between. CDR1 and CDR2 (germline): KGHDR, SFDVKD. The CDR3 sequence: CATSARPPLQETQYF. The CDR3 DNA reads as TGTGCCACCAGTGCTCGCCCCCCGCTTCAAGAGACCCAGTACTTC.

Notes on this clonotype: A junction boundary mismatches the germline segment, possibly from a read error. This chain links TRBV28 with TRBJ2-6; D may be TRBD1 (6 bases). CDR1 MDHEN and CDR2 SYDVKM come from the germline V gene. The CDR3 totals 18 residues. The CDR3 reads CASSLSRQAWSGANVPTF. The DNA of the CDR3 is TGTGCCAGCAGTTTATCTAGACAGGCCTGGTCTGGGGCCAACGTCCCGACTTTC.

V and J are TRBV7-9 and TRBJ2-2; D unresolved. The CDR3 covers 12 residues. Deletions cut 5 bases from V and 8 bases from J, with 9 bases between. Germline V lookup: CDR1 SEHNR, CDR2 FQNEAQ (reference sequence). The CDR3 sequence is CASSPQWGELFF. CDR3 nucleotides: TGTGCCAGCAGCCCACAATGGGGGGAGCTGTTTTTT.

The rearrangement uses TRBV28 and TRBJ1-2, with D possibly being TRBD1 (5 bases). The CDR3 is 15 residues long. V lost 6 bases and J lost 3, with 17 bases in between. The V gene's germline CDR1 is MDHEN and CDR2 SYDVKM. The CDR3 loop is CASSETAGADYGYTF. CDR3 bases: TGTGCCAGCAGCGAAACGGCCGGGGCAGACTATGGCTACACCTTC.

The genes are TRBV20-1 and TRBJ2-3; 10 nucleotides agree with TRBD1. The junction had 11 bases not matched to a gene; V was cut back by 6 bases and J by 5 bases. The CDR3 totals 15 residues. Looked up from germline, CDR1 is DFQATT and CDR2 is SNEGSKA (reference sequence). CDR3 sequence: CSATAGDRGVDTQYF. CDR3 sequence (DNA): TGCAGTGCCACAGCAGGGGACAGGGGAGTAGATACGCAGTATTTT.